Below are 9 T cell receptor beta chains sequenced from a single sample in a study of T cells in Graves' hyperthyroidism and ophthalmopathy (dated by TCRdb to the late 2010s). The library was generated by multiplex PCR. Sequencing took place on an Illumina HiSeq 2000. The TCR beta CDR3 regions were amplified from RNA transcripts. The TCR CDR3 was subjected to a first round of RT-PCR using the HTBI primer set and the Qiagen OneStep RT-PCR kit. TCRdb reran the public reads through fastp at Q25 and MiXCR, keeping productive beta chains. Rows are combined by CDR3 protein, so each entry shows the most common genes and DNA. This sample has hundreds of thousands of distinct CDR3 sequences in its table, and about 13% of those were observed once. Around 9.2% of the sample lies in the top ten. Sample: blood. The receptors were gathered from a woman aged 18-29 years with Graves' hyperthyroidism.

The genes are TRBV25-1 and TRBJ2-3; D not certain. The CDR3 length is 14 residues. Trimming removed 6 bases at V and 8 bases at J, with 18 bases between. From germline, CDR1 is MGHDK and CDR2 SYGVNS. CDR3 residues: CASSPPGSSGTQYF. Here the CDR3 DNA reads TGTGCCAGCAGCCCCCCCGGGTCAAGTGGTACGCAGTATTTT.

About this clonotype: Germline and junction disagree at one end, which may indicate a read error. V gene TRBV28 combines with J gene TRBJ2-7; tentatively, D is TRBD1 (6 bases). The CDR3 is made up of 15 amino acids. Germline V gives CDR1 MDHEN, CDR2 SYDVKM. The CDR3 protein is CAGSLRGGGLGEQYF. As DNA, the CDR3 is TGTGCCGGCAGTTTAAGGGGTGGGGGCTTAGGTGAGCAGTACTTC.

The genes are TRBV6-1 and TRBJ2-4, with TRBD2 identical over 9 bases. Trimming cost V 5 bases and J 5 bases; bases outside gene matches: 7. The CDR3 is 15 amino acids. The germline V gene has CDR1 MNHNS and CDR2 SASEGT. CDR3 loop: CASSHPAGGQNIQYF. The CDR3, as DNA: TGTGCCAGCAGTCACCCAGCGGGAGGTCAAAACATTCAGTACTTC.

This clonotype was detected many times. The chain has TRBV20-1 and TRBJ2-5; 7 bases are shared with TRBD2. Germline V gene sequence: CDR1 DFQATT, CDR2 SNEGSKA (reference sequence). V gave up 6 bases and J gave up 5 bases; unmatched junction bases: 15. The CDR3 covers 15 residues. In nucleotides, the CDR3 is TGCAGTGCCCCCGTGTGGGAGGGCTCAGGCGAGACCCAGTACTTC. The encoded protein is CSAPVWEGSGETQYF.

This clonotype was observed many times. This chain links TRBV28 with TRBJ2-7; tentative D call: TRBD2 (5 bases). Looked up from germline, CDR1 is MDHEN and CDR2 is SYDVKM. The CDR3 consists of 15 residues. Deletions cut 3 bases from V and 0 bases from J, with 12 bases between. The CDR3 DNA sequence: TGTGCCAGCAGTTTGCGGCTAGCTCTCTCCTACGAGCAGTACTTC. Amino acids: CASSLRLALSYEQYF.

In its sample, this clonotype was seen many times. The chain is built from TRBV7-2 and TRBJ2-1, with 10 nucleotides matching TRBD2. From germline, CDR1 is SGHTA and CDR2 FQGNSA. V gave up 3 bases and J gave up 10 bases; unmatched junction bases: 9. This CDR3 spans 15 amino acids. The CDR3 sequence: CASSLVLAGVREQFF. The CDR3 DNA is TGTGCCAGCAGCTTGGTCCTAGCGGGAGTCCGGGAGCAGTTCTTC. The entire variable domain, with the rest obtained from reference TRBV7-2 and TRBJ2-1, is as follows: GAGVSQSPSNKVTEKGKDVELRCDPISGHTALYWYRQSLGQGLEFLIYFQGNSAPDKSGLPSDRFSAERTGGSVSTLTIQRTQQEDSAVYLCASSLVLAGVREQFFGPGTRLTVL.

At least ten counts were recorded for this clonotype. The chain combines TRBV20-1 with TRBJ2-5, with 14 bases that match TRBD2. V trimming: 4 bases; J trimming: 2 bases; junction bases outside the gene matches: 3. Per the germline V gene, CDR1 is DFQATT and CDR2 is SNEGSKA (reference sequence). The CDR3 length is 15 residues. In nucleotides, the CDR3 is TGCAGTGCTACCGGGACTAGCGGGAGTCAAGAGACCCAGTACTTC. Its translation is CSATGTSGSQETQYF.

This clonotype was seen repeatedly, ten times or more. This chain connects TRBV27 to TRBJ2-7; D is unclear. The V and J ends lost 3 bases and 6 bases respectively, with 12 bases between them. Germline V lookup: CDR1 MNHEY, CDR2 SMNVEV (reference sequence). This CDR3 is 13 amino acids long. The CDR3 region has the DNA TGTGCCAGCAGTTTCACGCCGAGTGGCGAGCAGTACTTC. Its translation: CASSFTPSGEQYF.

Comments on this clonotype: Relative to the germline gene, one junction end is altered; a read error may explain this. This chain joins TRBV11-2 and TRBJ2-7; 7 positions agree with TRBD1. The CDR3 has 14 residues. Germline V lookup: CDR1 SGHAT, CDR2 FQNNGV. This CDR3 is CASSQPGQSYEQYF. The CDR3, as DNA: TGCGCCAGCAGCCAACCGGGACAGTCCTACGAGCAGTACTTC.